This TCR beta chain originates from a study of cytomegalovirus exposure and HLA in healthy donors. Broader study findings: The HLA-A and HLA-B alleles of most subjects were reportedly predicted accurately from TCR beta sequences.

This clone was detected a few times. The antigen is unknown. Trimming took off 6 bases at V and 7 bases at J, with 9 bases between the two ends. The CDR3 is 12 residues long. Germline-derived CDR1 and CDR2 are SNHLY and FYNNEI. The PCR had 60 Vbeta and 13 Jbeta primers. This table comes from immunoSEQ multiplex PCR, and its TCRdb copy is limited to in-frame clones, with some not included. Of 95,000 to 100,000 clones listed, roughly 80% are singletons. The sample taken for sequencing was PBMCs. The TCR was taken from a man aged 40-49 years in good health and CMV-seronegative. J is TRBJ1-4 and V is TRBV2; D is ambiguous. CDR3 region: CASRYGREKLFF. CDR3 nucleotides: TGTGCCAGCAGGTATGGGCGTGAAAAACTGTTTTTT.